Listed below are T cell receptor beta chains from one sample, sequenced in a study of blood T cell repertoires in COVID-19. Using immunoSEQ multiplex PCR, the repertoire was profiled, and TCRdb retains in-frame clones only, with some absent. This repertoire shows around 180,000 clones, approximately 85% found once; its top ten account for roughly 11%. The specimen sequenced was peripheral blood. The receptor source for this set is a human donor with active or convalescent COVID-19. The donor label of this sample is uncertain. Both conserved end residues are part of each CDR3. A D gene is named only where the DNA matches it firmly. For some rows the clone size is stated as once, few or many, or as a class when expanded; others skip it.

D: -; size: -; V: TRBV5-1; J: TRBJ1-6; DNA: TGCGCCAGCAGCTCGGGAACGAGGGATTCACCCCTCCACTTT; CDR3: CASSSGTRDSPLHF
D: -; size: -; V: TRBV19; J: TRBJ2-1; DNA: TGTGCCAGTAGTATACTAAGTAGTGAGCAGTTCTTC; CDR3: CASSILSSEQFF
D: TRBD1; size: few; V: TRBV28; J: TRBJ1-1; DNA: TGTGCCAGCAGTCTCTTACAGGGGGTGACCACTGAAGCTTTCTTT; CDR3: CASSLLQGVTTEAFF
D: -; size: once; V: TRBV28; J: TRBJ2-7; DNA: TGTGCCCTGCGGGGCAGAAGGTCCGGCGAGCAGTACTTC; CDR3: CALRGRRSGEQYF
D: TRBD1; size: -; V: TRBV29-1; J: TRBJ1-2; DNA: TGCAGCGTTGAAGGACAGGGGTATGGCTACACCTTC; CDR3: CSVEGQGYGYTF
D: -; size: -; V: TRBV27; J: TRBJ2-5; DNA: TGTGCCAGCAGCCTTGTTCAGACAGGTCCCGGAGAGACCCAGTACTTC; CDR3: CASSLVQTGPGETQYF
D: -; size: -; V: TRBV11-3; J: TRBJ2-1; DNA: TGTGCCAGCAGCCCACTACCCAATGAGCAGTTCTTC; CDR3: CASSPLPNEQFF
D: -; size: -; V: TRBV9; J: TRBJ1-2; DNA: TGTGCCAGCACCGAGGGAGAGGGAGACTATGGCTACACCTTC; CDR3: CASTEGEGDYGYTF
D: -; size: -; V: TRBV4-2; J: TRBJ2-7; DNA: TGTGCCAGCAGCCAAGATCGTCAGGACTACGAGCAGTACTTC; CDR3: CASSQDRQDYEQYF
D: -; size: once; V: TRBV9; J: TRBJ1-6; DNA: TGTGCCAGCAGCGTAACCAGCTCCTATAATTCACCCCTCCACTTT; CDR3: CASSVTSSYNSPLHF
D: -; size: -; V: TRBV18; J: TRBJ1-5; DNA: TGTGCCAGCTCACTACAGGGTTTCGGCAATCAGCCCCAGCATTTT; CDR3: CASSLQGFGNQPQHF
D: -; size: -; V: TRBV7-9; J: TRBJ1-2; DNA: TGTGCCAGCAGCTTTACCGACAACTACTATGGCTACACCTTC; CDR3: CASSFTDNYYGYTF
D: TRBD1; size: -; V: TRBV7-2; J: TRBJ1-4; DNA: TGTGCCAGCAGCCAGGACAGGGGAAATGAAAAACTGTTTTTT; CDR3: CASSQDRGNEKLFF
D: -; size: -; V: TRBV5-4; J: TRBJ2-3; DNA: TGTGCCAGCAGCTGGGCCCGAAGCACAGATACGCAGTATTTT; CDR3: CASSWARSTDTQYF
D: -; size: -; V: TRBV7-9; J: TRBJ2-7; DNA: TGTGCCAGCACCCGTGGGGGGTCCCCCTACGAGCAGTACTTC; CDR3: CASTRGGSPYEQYF
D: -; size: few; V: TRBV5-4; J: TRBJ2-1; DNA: TGTGCCAGCAGCCCAACTAGTAACAATGAGCAGTTCTTC; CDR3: CASSPTSNNEQFF